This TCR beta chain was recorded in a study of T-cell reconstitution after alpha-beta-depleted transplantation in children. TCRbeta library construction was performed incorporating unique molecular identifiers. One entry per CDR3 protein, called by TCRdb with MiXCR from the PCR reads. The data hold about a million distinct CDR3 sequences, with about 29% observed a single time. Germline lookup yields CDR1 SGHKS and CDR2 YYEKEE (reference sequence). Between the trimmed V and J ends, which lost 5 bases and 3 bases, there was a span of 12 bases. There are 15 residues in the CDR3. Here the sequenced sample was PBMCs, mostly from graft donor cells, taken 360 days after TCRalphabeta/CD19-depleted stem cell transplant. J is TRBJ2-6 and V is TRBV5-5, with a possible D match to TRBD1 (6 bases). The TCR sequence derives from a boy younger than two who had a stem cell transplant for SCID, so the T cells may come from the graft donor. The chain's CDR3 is CASSSSGVGANVLTF. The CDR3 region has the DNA TGTGCCAGCAGTTCTTCAGGGGTTGGGGCCAACGTCCTGACTTTC.